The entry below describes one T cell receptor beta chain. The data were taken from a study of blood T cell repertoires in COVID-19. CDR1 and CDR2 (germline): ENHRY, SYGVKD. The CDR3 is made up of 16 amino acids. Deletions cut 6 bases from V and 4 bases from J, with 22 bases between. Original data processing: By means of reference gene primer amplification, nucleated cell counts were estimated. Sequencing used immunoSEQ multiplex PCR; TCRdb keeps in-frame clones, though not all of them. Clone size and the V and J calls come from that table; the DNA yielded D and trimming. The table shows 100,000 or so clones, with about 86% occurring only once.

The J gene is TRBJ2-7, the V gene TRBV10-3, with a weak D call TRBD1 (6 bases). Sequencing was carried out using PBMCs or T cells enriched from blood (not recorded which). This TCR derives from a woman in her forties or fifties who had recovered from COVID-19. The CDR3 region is CAISQGTAGGGYEQYF. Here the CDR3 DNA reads TGTGCCATCAGCCAGGGGACCGCCGGCGGAGGATACGAGCAGTACTTC.